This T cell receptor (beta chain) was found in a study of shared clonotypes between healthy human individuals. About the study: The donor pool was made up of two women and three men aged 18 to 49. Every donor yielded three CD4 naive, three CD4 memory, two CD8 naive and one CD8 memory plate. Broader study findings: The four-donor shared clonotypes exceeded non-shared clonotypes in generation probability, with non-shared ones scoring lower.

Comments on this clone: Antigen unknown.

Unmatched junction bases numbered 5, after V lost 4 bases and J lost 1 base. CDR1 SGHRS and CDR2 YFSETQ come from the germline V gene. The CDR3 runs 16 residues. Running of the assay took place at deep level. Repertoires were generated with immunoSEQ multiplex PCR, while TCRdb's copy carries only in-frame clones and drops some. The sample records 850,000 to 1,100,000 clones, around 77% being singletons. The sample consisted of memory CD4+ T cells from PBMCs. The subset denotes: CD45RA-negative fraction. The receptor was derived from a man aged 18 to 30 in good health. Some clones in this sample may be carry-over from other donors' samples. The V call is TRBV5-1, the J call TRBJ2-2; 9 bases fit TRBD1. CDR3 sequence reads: CASSPGQGQNTGELFF. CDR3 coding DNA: TGCGCCAGCAGCCCGGGACAGGGTCAGAACACCGGGGAGCTGTTTTTT. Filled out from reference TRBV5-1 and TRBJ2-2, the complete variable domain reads KAGVTQTPRYLIKTRGQQVTLSCSPISGHRSVSWYQQTPGQGLQFLFEYFSETQRNKGNFPGRFSGRQFSNSRSEMNVSTLELGDSALYLCASSPGQGQNTGELFFGEGSRLTVL.